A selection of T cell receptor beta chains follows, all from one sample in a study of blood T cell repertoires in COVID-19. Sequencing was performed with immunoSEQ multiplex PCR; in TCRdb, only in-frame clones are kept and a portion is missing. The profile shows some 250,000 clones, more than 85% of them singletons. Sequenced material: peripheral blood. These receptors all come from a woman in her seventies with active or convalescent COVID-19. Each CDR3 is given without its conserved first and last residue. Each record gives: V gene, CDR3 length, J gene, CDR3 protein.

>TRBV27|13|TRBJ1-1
ASRPWGEKGTEAF
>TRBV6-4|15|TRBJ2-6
ASSQYGRGSGANVLT
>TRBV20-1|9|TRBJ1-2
SAREARGYT
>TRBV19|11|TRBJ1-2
ASSTARQYGYT
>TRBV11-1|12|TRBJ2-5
ASSLGVQQETQY
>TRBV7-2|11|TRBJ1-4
ASSLGLSEKLF
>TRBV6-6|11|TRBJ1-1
ASSDGGWTEAF
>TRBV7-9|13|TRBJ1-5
ASSLGQVGNQPQH
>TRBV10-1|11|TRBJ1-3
ASSQVSGNTIY
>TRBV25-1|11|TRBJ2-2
ASSEQNTGELF
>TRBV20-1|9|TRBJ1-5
SARAGQPQH
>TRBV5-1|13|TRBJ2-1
ASSRDRGAVNEQF
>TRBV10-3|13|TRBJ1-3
AISESLYSGNTIY
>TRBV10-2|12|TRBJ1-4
ASSQTGVNEKLF
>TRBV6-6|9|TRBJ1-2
ASSYSAGYT
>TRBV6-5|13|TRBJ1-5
ASSSRGGISQPQH
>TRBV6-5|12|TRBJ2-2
ASRGTSNTGELF
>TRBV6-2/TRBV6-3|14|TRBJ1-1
ASSKTRERVGTEAF
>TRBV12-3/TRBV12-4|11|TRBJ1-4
ASSTSFNEKLF
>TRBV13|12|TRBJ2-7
ASSLRQSSYEQY
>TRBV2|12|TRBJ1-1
ASSETGANTEAF
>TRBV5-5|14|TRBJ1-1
ASRPDPGRMNTEAF
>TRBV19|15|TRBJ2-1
ASSPRTGGTSYNEQF
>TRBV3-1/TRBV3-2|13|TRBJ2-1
ASSLGGLANDEQF
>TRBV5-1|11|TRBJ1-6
ASTRGKASPLH
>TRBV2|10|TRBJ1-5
ASRDNNQPQH
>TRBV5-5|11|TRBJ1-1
ASSYNRGTEAF
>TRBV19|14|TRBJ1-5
ASSIVRDSNNQPQH
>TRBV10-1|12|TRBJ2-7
ASSPGTALTEQY
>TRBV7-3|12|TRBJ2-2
ASSPGQNTGELF
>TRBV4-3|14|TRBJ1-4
ASSLQTPGSGPKLF
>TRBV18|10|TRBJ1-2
ASSPGGTGYT
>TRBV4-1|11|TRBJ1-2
ASSQGPGNGYT
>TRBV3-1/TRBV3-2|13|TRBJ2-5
ASSPTSGGAKTQY
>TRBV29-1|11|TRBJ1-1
SVGQGQWTEAF
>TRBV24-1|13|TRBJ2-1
ATSDPGTGGAEQF
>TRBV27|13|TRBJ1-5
ASSLSGTLNQPQH
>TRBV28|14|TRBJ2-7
ASSPERGQAQSEQY
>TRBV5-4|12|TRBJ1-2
ASSLTNLLYGYT
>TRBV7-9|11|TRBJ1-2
ASSGQAGDGYT
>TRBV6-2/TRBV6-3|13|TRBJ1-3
ASSYATVSGNTIY
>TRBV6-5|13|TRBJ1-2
ASNTGSYSNYGYT
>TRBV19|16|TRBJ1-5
ASSMNQEGPGGNQPQH
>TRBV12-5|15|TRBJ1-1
AGDYPMGDFMNTEAF
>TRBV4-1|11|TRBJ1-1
ASSPGGLTEAF
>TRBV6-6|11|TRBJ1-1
ASSYEGDTEAF